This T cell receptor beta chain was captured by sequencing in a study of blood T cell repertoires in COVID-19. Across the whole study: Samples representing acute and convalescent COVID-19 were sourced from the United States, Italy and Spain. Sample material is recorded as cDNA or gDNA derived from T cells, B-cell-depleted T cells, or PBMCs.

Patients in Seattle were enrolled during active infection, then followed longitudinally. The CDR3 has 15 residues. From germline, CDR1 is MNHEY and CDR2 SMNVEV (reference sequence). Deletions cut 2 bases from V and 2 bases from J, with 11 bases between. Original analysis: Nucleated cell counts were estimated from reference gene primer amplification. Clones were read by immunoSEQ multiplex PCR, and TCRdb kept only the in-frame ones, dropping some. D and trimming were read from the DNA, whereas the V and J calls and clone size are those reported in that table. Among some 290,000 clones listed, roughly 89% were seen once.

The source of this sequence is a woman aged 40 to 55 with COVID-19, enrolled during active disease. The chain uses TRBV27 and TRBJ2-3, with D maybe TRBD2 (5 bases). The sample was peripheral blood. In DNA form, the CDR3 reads TGTGCCAGCAGTTTAATGGCGGGCCCCACAGATACGCAGTATTTT. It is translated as CASSLMAGPTDTQYF.